The sequence of this T cell receptor (beta chain) was determined in a study of blood T cells in healthy people across ages. Study results and limitations: One million T cells yielded diversity estimates that were considered underestimates. Naive CD4+ cells and diversity were both higher in long-lived donors than in aged donors.

The donors, all healthy, were Caucasians living in Russia, aged roughly 6 to 100. A word on this clonotype: What it recognizes is unknown.

It was with a sample-barcoded 5' primer and a J-beta primer mix that a second PCR of about 6 to 12 cycles was run. A template-switch adaptor with 12 random nucleotides tagged each cDNA molecule. TCRdb fed the 5' RACE reads into MiXCR, producing one record per CDR3 protein. This table holds about a million distinct CDR3 sequences, roughly 50% found once. This CDR3 comprises 15 residues. V shed 0 bases, J shed 7 bases, and the junction held 6 bases outside the gene matches. Germline CDR1 SQVTM, CDR2 ANQGSEA. The sequence was collected from a man younger than 45 in good health. The specimen sequenced was blood. The rearrangement uses TRBV29-1 and TRBJ2-1; 10 positions agree with TRBD2. This CDR3 is CSVEDGLAGVNEQFF. In nucleotides, the CDR3 is TGCAGCGTTGAAGACGGCCTAGCGGGGGTAAATGAGCAGTTCTTC.